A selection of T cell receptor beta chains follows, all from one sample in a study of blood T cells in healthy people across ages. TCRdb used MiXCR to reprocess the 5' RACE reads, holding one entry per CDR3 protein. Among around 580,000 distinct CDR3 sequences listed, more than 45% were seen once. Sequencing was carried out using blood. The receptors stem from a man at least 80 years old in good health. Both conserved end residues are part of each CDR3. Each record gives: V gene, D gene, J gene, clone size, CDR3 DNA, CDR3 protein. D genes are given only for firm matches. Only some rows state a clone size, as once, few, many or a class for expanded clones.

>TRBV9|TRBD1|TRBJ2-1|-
TGTGCCAGCAGCCCCATCGGGACAGGGCTTTTTGGGGGATATGAGCAGTTCTTC
CASSPIGTGLFGGYEQFF
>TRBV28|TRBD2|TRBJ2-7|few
TGTGCCAGCCGTAGCGGGAACTACGAGCAGTACTTC
CASRSGNYEQYF
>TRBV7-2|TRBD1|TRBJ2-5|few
TGTGCCAGCAGCTCTAGGGTCCGGGACAGGGTTACTCAAGAGACCCAGTACTTC
CASSSRVRDRVTQETQYF
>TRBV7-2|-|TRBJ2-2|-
TGTGCCAGCAGCTTGCAGAACACCAGGGAGCTGTTTTTT
CASSLQNTRELFF
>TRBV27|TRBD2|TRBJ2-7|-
TGTGCCAGCAGTCCCCTATTTACTAGCGGGCAATACTACGAGCAGTACTTC
CASSPLFTSGQYYEQYF
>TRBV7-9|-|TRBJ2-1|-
TGTGCCAGCACGCCGGGACTTTCCAATGAGCAGTTCTTC
CASTPGLSNEQFF
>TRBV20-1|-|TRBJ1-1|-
TGCAGTGCCCGAAGCAGGAAGAACACTGAAGCTTTCTTT
CSARSRKNTEAFF
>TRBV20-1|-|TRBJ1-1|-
TGCAGTGCTAATAGACAGCTACGACCTGAAGCTTTCTTT
CSANRQLRPEAFF
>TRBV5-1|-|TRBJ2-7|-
TGCGCCAGCAGCTTGGCCCCGTCCGGAGGAGGGACTCAGGACGAGCAGTACTTC
CASSLAPSGGGTQDEQYF
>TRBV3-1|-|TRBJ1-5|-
TGTGCCAGCAGCCAAGACGTCCGGGGGGAGCCCCAGCATTTT
CASSQDVRGEPQHF
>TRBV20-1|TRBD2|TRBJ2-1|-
TGCAGTGCTAGGGTTCCTAGCGGGAGTAGCAATGAGCAGTTCTTC
CSARVPSGSSNEQFF
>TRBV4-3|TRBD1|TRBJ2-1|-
TGCGCCAGCAGCCGAGACAGGGTTGGATATGAGCAGTTCTTC
CASSRDRVGYEQFF
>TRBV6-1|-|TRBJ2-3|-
TGTGCCAGCAGGTTCGGGGCCACAGATACGCAGTATTTT
CASRFGATDTQYF
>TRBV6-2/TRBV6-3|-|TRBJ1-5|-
TGTGCCAGCAGTTACGAGGACTCTTCGGATCAGCCCCAGCATTTT
CASSYEDSSDQPQHF
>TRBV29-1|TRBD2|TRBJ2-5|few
TGCAGCTCCCGGACTAGCGCGGGGGAGACCCAGTACTTC
CSSRTSAGETQYF
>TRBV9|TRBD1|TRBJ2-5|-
TGTGCCAGCAGCGTAGGGACAGGGGAAAATGAGCAGTACTTC
CASSVGTGENEQYF
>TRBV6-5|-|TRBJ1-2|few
TGTGCCAGCAGTTACGCTGACGGGAACTATGGCTACACCTTC
CASSYADGNYGYTF
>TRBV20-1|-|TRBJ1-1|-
TGCAGTGCTAGTGAGGGGACGTTGAACACTGAAGCTTTCTTT
CSASEGTLNTEAFF
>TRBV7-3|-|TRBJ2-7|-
TGTGCCAGCAGCGGGCGGGAAATCTACAATGAGCAGTACTTC
CASSGREIYNEQYF
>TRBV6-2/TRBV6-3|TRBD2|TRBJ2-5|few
TGTGCCAGCAGTTGGAGAGGGACTAGCCATCCCAAGCAGTACTTC
CASSWRGTSHPKQYF
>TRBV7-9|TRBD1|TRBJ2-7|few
TGTGCCAGCAGCCCATCCCCAGGGGGCAGGAGCTCCTACGAGCAGTACTTC
CASSPSPGGRSSYEQYF
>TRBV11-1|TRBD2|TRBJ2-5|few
TGTGCCAGCAGCTCACCTCTCAGCGGGACTAACAATGAGCAGTACTTC
CASSSPLSGTNNEQYF
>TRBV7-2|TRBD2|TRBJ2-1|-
TGTGCCAGCTCCATAGGACTAGCGACCTACAATGAGCAGTTCTTC
CASSIGLATYNEQFF
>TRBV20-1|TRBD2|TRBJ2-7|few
TGCAGTGCTCCCGGACTAGCGGGAGATTCCGGCTACGAGCAGTACTTC
CSAPGLAGDSGYEQYF
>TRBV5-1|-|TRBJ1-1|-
TGCGCCAGCAGCTTGGGGGCCGGGGGGCCGTACACTGAAGCTTTCTTT
CASSLGAGGPYTEAFF
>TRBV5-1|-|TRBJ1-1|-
TGCGCCAGCTCCTGGGGAGCCACTGAAGCTTTCTTT
CASSWGATEAFF
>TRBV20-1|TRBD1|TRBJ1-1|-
TGCAGTGCGCCTAACCCCGGGACAGCCACCGAAGCTTTCTTT
CSAPNPGTATEAFF
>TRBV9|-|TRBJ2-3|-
TGTGCCAGCAGCCCCGGGACACCGCCGGGGGATACGCAGTATTTT
CASSPGTPPGDTQYF
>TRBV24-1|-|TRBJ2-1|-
TGTGCCACCAGTGATGACACTAGCCCCAATGGGAATGAGCAGTTCTTC
CATSDDTSPNGNEQFF
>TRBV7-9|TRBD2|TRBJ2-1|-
TGTGCCAGCAGCTTGCGGGCTAGCGGAAATGAGCAGTTCTTC
CASSLRASGNEQFF
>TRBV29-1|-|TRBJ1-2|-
TGCAGCGTTGAAGAAAACGGGGCCATCTATGGCTACACCTTC
CSVEENGAIYGYTF
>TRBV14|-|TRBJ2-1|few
TGTGCCAGCAGCTTCCGGGCTTACAATGAGCAGTTTTTC
CASSFRAYNEQFF
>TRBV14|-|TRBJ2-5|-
TGTGCCAGCAGCCAAGAATGGGGCAGACTCCAAGAGACCCAGTACTTC
CASSQEWGRLQETQYF
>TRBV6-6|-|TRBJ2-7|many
TGTGCCAGCAGTTACTCGCACTCGGTTACCGAGCAGTACTTC
CASSYSHSVTEQYF
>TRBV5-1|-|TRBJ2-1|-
TGCGCCAGCAGCCTAAGTCCTCGGGGTGGGATGGAGACCCAGTTCTTC
CASSLSPRGGMETQFF
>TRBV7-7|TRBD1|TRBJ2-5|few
TGTGCTAGCAGCCCGGGACAGGAAGAGACCCAGTACTTC
CASSPGQEETQYF
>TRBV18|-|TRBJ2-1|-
TGTGCCAGCTCACCACCGGCAGGGACCTCCTACAATGAGCAGTTCTTC
CASSPPAGTSYNEQFF
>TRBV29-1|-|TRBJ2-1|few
TGCAGCGTTGCAGGAGAGCTTTACAATGAGCAGTTCTTC
CSVAGELYNEQFF
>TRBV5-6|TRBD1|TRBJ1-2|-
TGTGCCAGCAGCGTCCCCCGGGACAGGTCCTATGGCTACACCTTC
CASSVPRDRSYGYTF
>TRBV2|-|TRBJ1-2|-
TGTGCCAGCACCGGTGGGACGGGGCCCTATGGCTACACCTTC
CASTGGTGPYGYTF
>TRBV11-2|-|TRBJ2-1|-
TGTGCCAGCAGCCCCCTAACTAGTGTCAATGAGCAGTTCTTC
CASSPLTSVNEQFF
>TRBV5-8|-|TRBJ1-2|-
TGTGCCAGCAGCTTCCGGACAGCCCCTAACTATGGCTACACCTTC
CASSFRTAPNYGYTF
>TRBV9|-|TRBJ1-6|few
TGTGCCAGCAGCGTAGTCGAGGGTGCTTCACCCCTCCACTTT
CASSVVEGASPLHF
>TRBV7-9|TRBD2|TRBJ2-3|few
TGTGCCAGCAGCTCCAGGGGTAGCGGGATGACAGATACGCAGTATTTT
CASSSRGSGMTDTQYF
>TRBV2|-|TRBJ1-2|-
TGTGCCAGCAGCAACCTAGGTCCGAACTATGGCTACACCTTC
CASSNLGPNYGYTF
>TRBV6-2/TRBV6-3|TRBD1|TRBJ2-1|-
TGTGCCAGCAGTTTCGGGACAGGGGGCTGGAATGAGCAGTTCTTC
CASSFGTGGWNEQFF
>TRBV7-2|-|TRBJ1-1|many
TGTGCCAGCAGCACCCGGACGGTGACGGACACTGAAGCTTTCTTT
CASSTRTVTDTEAFF
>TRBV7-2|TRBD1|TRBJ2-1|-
TGTGCCAGCAGCAGAAGACCGACAGGGAACTCCTACAATGAGCAGTTCTTC
CASSRRPTGNSYNEQFF
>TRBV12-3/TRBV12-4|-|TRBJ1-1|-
TGTGCCAGCAGTAGGATACAGGGTATGAACACTGAAGCTTTCTTT
CASSRIQGMNTEAFF
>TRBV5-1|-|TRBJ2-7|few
TGCGCCAGCAGCTCCCCTTCCTCCCTCAGCGAGCAGTACTTC
CASSSPSSLSEQYF
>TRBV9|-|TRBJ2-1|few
TGTGCCAGCAGCCCAGTGGGTGACAGGAACAATGAGCAGTTCTTC
CASSPVGDRNNEQFF
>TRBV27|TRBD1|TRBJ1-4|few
TGTGCCAGCAGCCGACAGGGGTTAGGTAATGAAAAACTGTTTTTT
CASSRQGLGNEKLFF